This TCR beta chain was recorded in a study of memory CD4+ T cells and cytomegalovirus serostatus (dated by TCRdb to the late 2010s). For the study in its entirety: The cohort included around 33 healthy adults from Belgium, of whom 9 were CMV seropositive and 24 were CMV seronegative. CD4+ memory TCRbeta repertoires of a Belgian cohort with known cytomegalovirus serostatus were sequenced in order to replicate a published TCR-based CMV serostatus classifier.

The Quick-DNA Microprep Kit was used to extract genomic DNA from the sorted cells. Amplification of TCRbeta DNA was done with the immunoSEQ hsTCRbeta kit, following the protocol from the manufacturer. An Illumina MiSeq instrument was used to sequence the TCRbeta libraries. For the original study's pipeline: Once out-of-frame sequences had been removed, a few million distinct TCRbeta sequences were left, which works out to an average of around 67,000 per individual. Each individual was scored using the number of 164 previously reported CMV-associated TCRbeta sequences that the individual carried and the total number of productive distinct TCRbeta sequences. A beta-binomial model was reimplemented in Python, and scikit-learn random forests with default parameters were trained on data from the US cohort. Classifier performance on the Belgian cohort was summarized as median AUC with percentile confidence intervals calculated over 10,000 bootstrap iterations. Here the immuneACCESS table is served through TCRdb, limited to in-frame sequences with V and J called. Missing clones are a known gap in these copies; in checked studies unresolved V genes cover under half, and the rest lacks a known reason. V, J and clone size are taken as reported in that table, and D and trimming were inferred from the DNA itself. The sample yields under 55,000 clones; 60% to 80% were counted once. The top ten clonotypes cover 0.65% to 0.7% of the sample.

Study-level results and caveats: The results were interpreted as suggesting that the CMV-associated TCR signature is largely present in the CD4+ memory repertoire. The original-framework classifier achieved a median bootstrapped AUC of about 0.94 with a 95% CI of 0.76-1.00 on the Belgian cohort. Unlike the original study, which covered naive and memory CD4+ and CD8+ populations, the Belgian study sequenced only CD4+CD45RO+ memory cells. For CMV serostatus prediction, a median bootstrapped AUC of approximately 0.95 was reached with the original framework, and a median bootstrapped AUC of approximately 0.9 was reached with a US-trained random forest. Of roughly 170 previously reported CMV-associated TCRbeta sequences, around 70 appeared in the CD4+ memory repertoires, each in one to five individuals.

Comments on this clone: This receptor's antigen is unknown. Qualities for individual bases were not recorded, and no much larger clone is one base off.

The CDR3 spans 13 residues, from the cysteine through the phenylalanine. Just CDR3 DNA is preserved here, 39 bases in frame from base 1. From a lookup of the germline V gene, CDR1 and CDR2 are SGHTA and FQGTGA. V sheds 3 bases and J sheds 3 bases, leaving 6 bases between their ends. Single viable CD3+CD4+CD8-CD45RO+ cells were sorted as memory CD4+ T cells on a FACSAria II. CMV serostatus was determined using a Roche Elecsys assay that detects serum IgG against CMV pp150, pp28, p38 and p52. After thawing, total CD4+ T cells were enriched by positive selection with CD4 magnetic microbeads. The samples came from a separate study whose specific focus was interrogating the CD4+ T cell memory repertoire. Peripheral blood mononuclear cells were isolated and cryopreserved according to standard operating procedures, and serum was kept at -80 degrees C. The staining relied on CD3-PerCP (BW264/56), CD4-APC (RPA-T4), CD45RO-PE (UCHT1) and CD8-Pacific Orange (3B5) antibodies, and Sytox blue was used to exclude non-viable cells.

Recombination joined TRBV7-3 with TRBJ2-1, with TRBD2 perhaps the D gene, on 5 matching bases. This clonotype was obtained from an adult in good health and CMV-seronegative. Sequenced: memory CD4+ T cells from blood. The DNA sequence is TGTGCCAGCAGCTTTGACTACTACAATGAGCAGTTCTTC. It codes for CASSFDYYNEQFF.